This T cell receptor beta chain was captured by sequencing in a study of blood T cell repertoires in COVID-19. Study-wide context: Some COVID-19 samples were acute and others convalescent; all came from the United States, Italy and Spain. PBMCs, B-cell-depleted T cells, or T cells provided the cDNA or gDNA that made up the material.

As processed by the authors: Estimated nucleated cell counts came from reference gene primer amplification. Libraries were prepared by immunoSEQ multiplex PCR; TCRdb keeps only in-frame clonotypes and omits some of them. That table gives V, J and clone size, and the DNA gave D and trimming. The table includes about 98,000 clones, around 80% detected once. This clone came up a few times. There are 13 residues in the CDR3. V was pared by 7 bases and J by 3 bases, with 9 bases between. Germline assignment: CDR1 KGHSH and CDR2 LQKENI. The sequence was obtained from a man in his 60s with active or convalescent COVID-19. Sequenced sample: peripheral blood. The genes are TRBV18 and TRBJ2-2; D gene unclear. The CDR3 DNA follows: TGTGCCAGCTTCCCCGCGCACACCGGGGAGCTGTTTTTT. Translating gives CASFPAHTGELFF. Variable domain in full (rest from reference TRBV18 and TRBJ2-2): NAGVMQNPRHLVRRRGQEARLRCSPMKGHSHVYWYRQLPEEGLKFMVYLQKENIIDESGMPKERFSAEFPKEGPSILRIQQVVRGDSAAYFCASFPAHTGELFFGEGSRLTVL.